This T cell receptor (beta chain) was sequenced during a study of OX40 agonist ivuxolimab in advanced cancers. General study results and limits: The authors also found low normalized T-cell clonal expansion in some nonresponders.

Germline CDR1 reads SGHNT; CDR2 reads YYREEE (reference sequence). The CDR3 spans 15 residues. The V and J ends lost 0 bases and 7 bases, in that order; junction bases with no gene match: 7. Autoimmune disease history or systemic immunosuppression barred patients. Comments on this clone: Its antigen is still unknown.

Measured with immunoSEQ multiplex PCR; TCRdb has only the in-frame clones, and not every one. The sample lists about 80,000 clones, around nine tenths occurring once. The sample in question was CD4+ or CD8+ T cells sorted from blood, obtained in a trial of the OX40 agonist ivuxolimab. This sequence originates from an adult with an advanced solid tumor such as melanoma, head and neck, liver or kidney cancer. This rearrangement joins TRBV5-4 to TRBJ2-1; TRBD2 matches at 7 bases. The CDR3 DNA is TGTGCCAGCAGCTTGGTGCCTAGCGGTGGGAATGAGCAGTTCTTC. It codes for CASSLVPSGGNEQFF.